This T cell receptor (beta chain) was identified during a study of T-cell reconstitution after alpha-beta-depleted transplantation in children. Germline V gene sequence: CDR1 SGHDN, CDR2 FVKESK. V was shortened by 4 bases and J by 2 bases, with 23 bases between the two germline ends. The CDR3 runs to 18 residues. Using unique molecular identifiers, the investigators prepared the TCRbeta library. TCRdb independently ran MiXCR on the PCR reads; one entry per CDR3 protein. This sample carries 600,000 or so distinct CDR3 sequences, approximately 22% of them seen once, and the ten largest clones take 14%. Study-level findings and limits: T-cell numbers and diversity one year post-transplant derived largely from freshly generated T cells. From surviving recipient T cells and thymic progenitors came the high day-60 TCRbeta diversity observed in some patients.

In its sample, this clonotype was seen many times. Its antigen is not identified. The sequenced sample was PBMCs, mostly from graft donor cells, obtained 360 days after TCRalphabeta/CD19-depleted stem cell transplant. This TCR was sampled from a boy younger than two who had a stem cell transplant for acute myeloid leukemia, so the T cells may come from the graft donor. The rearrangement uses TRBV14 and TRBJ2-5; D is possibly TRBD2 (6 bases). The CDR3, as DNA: TGTGCCAGCAGCCCTGGGACTTCACTGGGTTGGCTTCAAGAGACCCAGTACTTC. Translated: CASSPGTSLGWLQETQYF. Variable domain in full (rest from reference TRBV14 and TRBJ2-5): EAGVTQFPSHSVIEKGQTVTLRCDPISGHDNLYWYRRVMGKEIKFLLHFVKESKQDESGMPNNRFLAERTGGTYSTLKVQPAELEDSGVYFCASSPGTSLGWLQETQYFGPGTRLLVL.